These 24 T cell receptor beta chains were sequenced from one sample in a study of blood T cell repertoires in COVID-19. Assay: immunoSEQ multiplex PCR; the TCRdb copy retains only in-frame clones and omits some. The table lists about 200,000 clones, 65% to 85% of them singletons. The sample taken for sequencing was PBMCs or T cells enriched from blood (not recorded which). These receptor sequences come from a middle-aged man who had recovered from COVID-19.

This sequence joins TRBV28 and TRBJ2-1; TRBD2 matches at 7 bases. The CDR3 length is 15 residues. Trimming cost V 6 bases and J 3 bases; bases outside gene matches: 8. Per the germline V gene, CDR1 is MDHEN and CDR2 is SYDVKM. The DNA for the CDR3 is TGTGCCAGCAGATTGGCCGGGGGGAACTACAATGAGCAGTTCTTC. Translation: CASRLAGGNYNEQFF.

The CDR3 sequence: CASRGDRGSYGYTF. The CDR3 coding sequence is TGTGCCAGCAGGGGGGACAGGGGATCCTATGGCTACACCTTC. The J gene is TRBJ1-2, the V gene TRBV2; 10 bases line up with TRBD1. CDR3 length equals 14 residues. V gave up 6 bases and J gave up 4 bases; unmatched junction bases: 5. Per germline, CDR1 SNHLY and CDR2 FYNNEI.

The rearrangement joins TRBV4-2 to TRBJ2-3; 8 bases map to TRBD2. Trimming removed 2 bases from V and 0 bases from J; junction bases left unmatched: 19. The germline CDR1 and CDR2 sequences are LGHNA and YNFKEQ. CDR3 length: 21 residues. The CDR3 is CASSQSSHSGAVVISTDTQYF. In nucleotides, the CDR3 is TGTGCCAGCAGCCAATCATCCCATAGCGGGGCGGTAGTGATTAGCACAGATACGCAGTATTTT.

V usage is TRBV9 and J usage is TRBJ2-7, with no clear D. Germline V gene sequence: CDR1 SGDLS, CDR2 YYNGEE. V was clipped by 4 bases and J by 5 bases, with 10 bases between them. This CDR3 has 12 residues. The CDR3: CASSPGTDEQYF. The CDR3 bases are TGTGCCAGCAGCCCGGGTACCGACGAGCAGTACTTC.

The chain carries TRBV4-1 and TRBJ1-1; 8 nucleotides match TRBD1. The germline V gene encodes CDR1 MGHRA and CDR2 YSYEKL. The CDR3 has 15 residues. The J segment lost 5 bases and the V segment lost 2 bases, leaving 7 bases of the junction unmatched. The CDR3 here is CASSQTGQGGTEAFF. CDR3 in DNA: TGCGCCAGCAGCCAAACCGGACAGGGCGGGACTGAAGCTTTCTTT.

This clone was detected only a few times. The CDR3 here is CASSTGGLSYGYTF. DNA for the CDR3: TGTGCCAGCAGTACAGGGGGCCTTTCTTATGGCTACACCTTC. This chain joins TRBV28 and TRBJ1-2; 9 bases are a match to TRBD1. CDR1 and CDR2 (germline): MDHEN, SYDVKM. The CDR3 contains 14 residues. With 5 bases clipped from V and 5 bases from J, the junction kept 6 bases outside the gene matches.

The V call is TRBV10-3, the J call TRBJ2-1; a weak D match, TRBD1 (5 bases). Trimming took 2 bases from V and 5 from J, leaving 10 bases between them. The germline gives CDR1 ENHRY, CDR2 SYGVKD. The CDR3 is made up of 14 amino acids. The CDR3 nucleotides read TGTGCCATCAGTGAGCTCCAGGGCCACAATGAGCAGTTCTTC. Its translation: CAISELQGHNEQFF.

The J gene is TRBJ1-4, the V gene TRBV6-5; D is unresolved. V lost 0 bases and J lost 7, with 12 bases in between. The CDR3 covers 15 residues. Germline values: CDR1 MNHEY, CDR2 SVGAGI. The CDR3, as DNA: TGTGCCAGCAGTTACTCGCACGGAGTTGGTGAAAAACTGTTTTTT. It translates to CASSYSHGVGEKLFF.

The J gene is TRBJ1-2, the V gene TRBV28; 11 bases match TRBD1. Per germline, CDR1 MDHEN and CDR2 SYDVKM. V lost 6 bases and J lost 7; bases outside the gene matches: 4. This CDR3 contains 13 residues. Here the CDR3 reads CASRVGQGGGYTF. The DNA of the CDR3 is TGTGCCAGCAGGGTGGGACAGGGGGGTGGCTACACCTTC.

This clone was picked up one time. The chain employs TRBV30 and TRBJ1-5; D remains ambiguous. Germline V lookup: CDR1 GTSNPN, CDR2 SVGIG (reference sequence). The CDR3 loop spans 14 amino acids. Trimming cost V 1 base and J 2 bases, with 9 bases left between them. CDR3 in amino acids: CAWSADTGNQPQHF. In DNA, the CDR3 is TGTGCCTGGAGTGCTGACACGGGCAATCAGCCCCAGCATTTT.

This chain joins TRBV11-2 and TRBJ2-1; D remains ambiguous. Deletions cut 5 bases from V and 14 bases from J, with 10 bases between. The germline V gene has CDR1 SGHAT and CDR2 FQNNGV. The CDR3 sequence is 10 residues long. DNA for the CDR3: TGTGCCAGCAGCCCCCTCGGAGAGTTCTTC. Its protein product is CASSPLGEFF.

The V gene is TRBV22-1, the J gene TRBJ1-5. TRBV22-1 is classified as a pseudogene. CDR3 length: 16 amino acids. The chain's CDR3 is CPGSTQSPSSNQPQHF. The CDR3 DNA reads as TGTCCTGGGAGCACTCAAAGTCCGAGCAGCAATCAGCCCCAGCATTTT.

The chain has TRBV11-2 and TRBJ2-3, with 11 bases fitting TRBD2. The CDR3 loop spans 18 amino acids. Germline values: CDR1 SGHAT, CDR2 FQNNGV. Unmatched junction bases numbered 14, after V lost 1 base and J lost 8 bases. Here the CDR3 reads CASSLVVRLAGSIGTQYF. As DNA, the CDR3 is TGTGCCAGCAGCTTAGTCGTGCGACTAGCGGGGAGTATAGGTACGCAGTATTTT.

This clone was observed once. The chain uses TRBV4-1 and TRBJ1-1, with 8 positions matching TRBD1. The CDR3 contains 15 residues. The junction had 9 bases not matched to a gene; V was cut back by 4 bases and J by 5 bases. Per germline, CDR1 MGHRA and CDR2 YSYEKL. CDR3 sequence reads: CASSPLHGQGTEAFF. The DNA for the CDR3 is TGCGCCAGCAGCCCCCTCCACGGACAGGGTACTGAAGCTTTCTTT.

The gene calls are TRBV7-9 and TRBJ2-7; TRBD1 is a possible D gene (6 bases). The V end lost 8 bases, the J end lost 5 bases, and 10 bases lay between the germline ends. The germline V gene has CDR1 SEHNR and CDR2 FQNEAQ (reference sequence). This CDR3 is built from 11 residues. As DNA, the CDR3 is TGTGCCAGCTTCAAGGGGGACGAGCAGTACTTC. Encoded protein: CASFKGDEQYF. The full variable domain, rest sourced from reference TRBV7-9 and TRBJ2-7, is DTGVSQNPRHKITKRGQNVTFRCDPISEHNRLYWYRQTLGQGPEFLTYFQNEAQLEKSRLLSDRFSAERPKGSFSTLEIQRTEQGDSAMYLCASFKGDEQYFGPGTRLTVT.

In its sample, this clone was seen a few times. V is TRBV5-4 and J is TRBJ2-2; 10 positions match TRBD1. The length of the CDR3 is 14 residues. After removal of 5 bases from V and 6 bases from J, the junction contained 4 bases not matched to a gene. Per the germline V gene, CDR1 is SGHNT and CDR2 is YYREEE (reference sequence). CDR3 loop: CASRGQGLPGELFF. The CDR3 DNA reads TGTGCCAGCAGGGGACAGGGGTTGCCCGGGGAGCTGTTTTTT.

The chain uses TRBV6-6 and TRBJ2-3; 7 nucleotides align to TRBD1. V dropped 7 bases and J dropped 0; count of bases not matched to a gene: 4. The CDR3 is 14 residues long. Germline V CDR1 and CDR2: MNHNY, SVGAGI (reference sequence). As DNA, the CDR3 is TGTGCCAGCAAGGAAGGGGGCAGCACAGATACGCAGTATTTT. It encodes CASKEGGSTDTQYF.

V is TRBV19 and J is TRBJ1-1; TRBD1 aligns across 9 bases. Germline CDR1 reads LNHDA; CDR2 reads SQIVND (reference sequence). Trimming cost V 3 bases and J 1 base; bases outside gene matches: 15. The CDR3 has 19 residues. The CDR3 region is CASSIHLWGQGGENTEAFF. The CDR3 nucleotides are TGTGCCAGTAGTATTCATTTGTGGGGACAGGGAGGGGAGAACACTGAAGCTTTCTTT.

The V gene is TRBV19, the J gene TRBJ1-2; 7 nucleotides line up with TRBD1. Unmatched junction bases numbered 3, after V lost 4 bases and J lost 4 bases. The CDR3 runs to 13 residues. Germline CDR1 reads LNHDA; CDR2 reads SQIVND (reference sequence). CDR3 region: CASSRGQPYGYTF. The CDR3 bases are TGTGCCAGTAGTAGGGGACAGCCCTATGGCTACACCTTC.

V gene TRBV6-5 combines with J gene TRBJ2-2; 8 bases fit TRBD1. Germline CDR1 is MNHEY and CDR2 is SVGAGI. With 7 bases clipped from V and 2 bases from J, the junction kept 6 bases outside the gene matches. The CDR3 length is 15 residues. In DNA form, the CDR3 reads TGTGCCAGCACCTCAGGGGGCTCTAACACCGGGGAGCTGTTTTTT. Its translation is CASTSGGSNTGELFF.

The rearrangement uses TRBV9 and TRBJ1-1, with TRBD1 matching 8 bases. CDR1 and CDR2 from the germline V gene are SGDLS and YYNGEE. The CDR3 length is 15 residues. J gave up 4 bases and V 3 bases, and 8 bases lay outside the gene matches. The CDR3 protein is CASSASTGQGTEAFF. The CDR3 DNA follows: TGTGCCAGCAGCGCCTCCACCGGACAGGGCACTGAAGCTTTCTTT.

This clone was detected only a few times. The chain joins TRBV4-1 to TRBJ1-1, with unresolved D. CDR3 size: 13 residues. Trimming took off 3 bases at V and 3 bases at J, with 8 bases between the two ends. Germline-derived CDR1 and CDR2 are MGHRA and YSYEKL. CDR3: CASSHTDYTEAFF. The CDR3 DNA is TGCGCCAGCAGCCACACGGACTACACTGAAGCTTTCTTT.

This chain links TRBV19 with TRBJ1-5; D remains ambiguous. The CDR3 is 12 residues long. Germline V gene sequence: CDR1 LNHDA, CDR2 SQIVND (reference sequence). V shed 6 bases and J shed 2 bases, with 5 bases lying between them. DNA of the CDR3: TGTGCCAGTAGGTCGGGCAATCAGCCCCAGCATTTT. Its translation is CASRSGNQPQHF.

The CDR3 spells CASSYSDRLLHF. CDR3 DNA: TGTGCCAGCAGTTATTCCGACAGGCTCCTCCACTTT. The chain combines TRBV6-5 with TRBJ1-6, with D possibly TRBD1 on 6 matching bases. CDR3 length equals 12 residues. The ends were cut back, 3 bases at V and 15 bases at J, with 12 bases in the middle. Germline V lookup: CDR1 MNHEY, CDR2 SVGAGI.